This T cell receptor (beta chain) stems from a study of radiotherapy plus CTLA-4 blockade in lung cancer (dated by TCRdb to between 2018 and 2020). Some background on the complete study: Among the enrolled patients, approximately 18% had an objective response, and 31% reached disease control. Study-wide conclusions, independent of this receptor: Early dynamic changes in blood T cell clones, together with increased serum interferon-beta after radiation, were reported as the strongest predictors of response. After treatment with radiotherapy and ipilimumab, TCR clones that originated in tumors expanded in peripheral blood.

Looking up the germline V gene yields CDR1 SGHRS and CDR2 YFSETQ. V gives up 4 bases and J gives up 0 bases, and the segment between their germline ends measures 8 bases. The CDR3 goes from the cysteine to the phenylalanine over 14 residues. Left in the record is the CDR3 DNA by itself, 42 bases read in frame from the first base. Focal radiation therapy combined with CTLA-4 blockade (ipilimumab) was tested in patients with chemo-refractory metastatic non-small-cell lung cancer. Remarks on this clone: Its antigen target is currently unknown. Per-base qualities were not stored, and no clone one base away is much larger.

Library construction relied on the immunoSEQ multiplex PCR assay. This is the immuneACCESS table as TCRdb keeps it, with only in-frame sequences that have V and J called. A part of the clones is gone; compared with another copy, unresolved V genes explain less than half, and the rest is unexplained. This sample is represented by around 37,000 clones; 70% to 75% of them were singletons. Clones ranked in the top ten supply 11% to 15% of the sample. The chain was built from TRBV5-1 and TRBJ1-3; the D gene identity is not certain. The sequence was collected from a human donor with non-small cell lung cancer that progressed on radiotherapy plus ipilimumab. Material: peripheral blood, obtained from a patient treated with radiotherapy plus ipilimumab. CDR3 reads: CASSIDNSGNTIYF. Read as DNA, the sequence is TGCGCCAGCAGCATAGACAACTCTGGAAACACCATATATTTT.